These T cell receptor beta chains were read from a single sample in a study of T cells in Graves' hyperthyroidism and ophthalmopathy. In TCRdb, the multiplex PCR reads were re-called with MiXCR into one record per CDR3 protein. The sample has fewer than 900,000 distinct CDR3 sequences, about 17% seen once. Sequenced input: blood. These receptors were collected from a woman in her forties or fifties with Graves' hyperthyroidism that later progressed to Graves' ophthalmopathy. CDR3s include the opening cysteine and the closing phenylalanine or tryptophan. Each record gives: V gene, D gene, J gene, clone size, CDR3 DNA, CDR3 protein. The D gene is left open where the match is weak. Expanded clones get a size class; other rows say once, few or many, or leave the size out.

v_gene: TRBV7-6; d_gene: .; j_gene: TRBJ1-1; abundance: .; CDR3nt: TGTGCCAGCAGCTTCGATACCCAAAGACAGAACATGAACACTGAAGCTTTCTTT; CDR3aa: CASSFDTQRQNMNTEAFF
v_gene: TRBV6-9; d_gene: TRBD1; j_gene: TRBJ2-1; abundance: .; CDR3nt: TGTGCCAGCAGTTACACGGGACAGGGAATGTATGAGCAGTTCTTC; CDR3aa: CASSYTGQGMYEQFF
v_gene: TRBV10-3; d_gene: .; j_gene: TRBJ2-3; abundance: .; CDR3nt: TGTGCCATCCCGCCAGGCCGATATAGCACAGATACGCAGTATTTT; CDR3aa: CAIPPGRYSTDTQYF
v_gene: TRBV2; d_gene: TRBD1; j_gene: TRBJ1-4; abundance: .; CDR3nt: TGTGCCAGCAGTTTTGACAGGGGAGTTTCAACTAATGAAAAACTGTTTTTT; CDR3aa: CASSFDRGVSTNEKLFF
v_gene: TRBV12-3/TRBV12-4; d_gene: TRBD1; j_gene: TRBJ1-1; abundance: many; CDR3nt: TGTGCCAGCGGCGGGGACAGGGGCCCCGGGGCGGCTTTCTTT; CDR3aa: CASGGDRGPGAAFF
v_gene: TRBV7-9; d_gene: TRBD1; j_gene: TRBJ1-1; abundance: few; CDR3nt: TGTGCCAGCAGCTTGGCCCAGGGGGAATTCACTGAAGCTTTCTTT; CDR3aa: CASSLAQGEFTEAFF
v_gene: TRBV29-1; d_gene: .; j_gene: TRBJ1-2; abundance: .; CDR3nt: TGCAGCACGATGACGTCCTATGGCTACACCTTC; CDR3aa: CSTMTSYGYTF
v_gene: TRBV12-5; d_gene: .; j_gene: TRBJ2-5; abundance: many; CDR3nt: TGTGCTAGTGGTTTCCCCTCGGAGACCCAGTACTTC; CDR3aa: CASGFPSETQYF
v_gene: TRBV20-1; d_gene: TRBD2; j_gene: TRBJ2-5; abundance: few; CDR3nt: TGCAGTGCTAGAGTTCCGCGGGGAGGGTTAGAGACCCAGTACTTC; CDR3aa: CSARVPRGGLETQYF
v_gene: TRBV27; d_gene: .; j_gene: TRBJ1-4; abundance: few; CDR3nt: TGTGCCAGCAGTATGGACAAAAGCGGTCGTGAAAAACTGTTTTTT; CDR3aa: CASSMDKSGREKLFF
v_gene: TRBV3-1; d_gene: .; j_gene: TRBJ1-2; abundance: few; CDR3nt: TGTGCCAGCAGCCAAGATTTTAGTCCCTTCGGGTATGGCTACACCTTC; CDR3aa: CASSQDFSPFGYGYTF
v_gene: TRBV2; d_gene: .; j_gene: TRBJ2-6; abundance: .; CDR3nt: TGTGCCAGCAGCGCCTTCCAGGTAGCCTTCTCTGGGGCCAACGTCCTGACTTTC; CDR3aa: CASSAFQVAFSGANVLTF
v_gene: TRBV14; d_gene: .; j_gene: TRBJ2-2; abundance: .; CDR3nt: TGTGCCAGCAAGCCGAAGGGCGGGGAGCTGTTTTTT; CDR3aa: CASKPKGGELFF
v_gene: TRBV20-1; d_gene: TRBD1; j_gene: TRBJ1-5; abundance: many; CDR3nt: TGCAGTGCTACCGGGACAGGGGGCAAGAGCAATCAGCCCCAGCATTTT; CDR3aa: CSATGTGGKSNQPQHF
v_gene: TRBV20-1; d_gene: TRBD1; j_gene: TRBJ1-5; abundance: .; CDR3nt: TGCAGTGCTAGTATGGACAGGGAGGTTTTCAGCAATCAGCCCCAGCATTTT; CDR3aa: CSASMDREVFSNQPQHF
v_gene: TRBV30; d_gene: .; j_gene: TRBJ1-1; abundance: many; CDR3nt: TGTGCCTGGACAGGGTACAGGAACACTGAAGCTTTCTTT; CDR3aa: CAWTGYRNTEAFF
v_gene: TRBV20-1; d_gene: .; j_gene: TRBJ1-2; abundance: .; CDR3nt: TGCAGTGCTAGAGATCCCGAGCAGCAAAACTATGGCTACACCTTC; CDR3aa: CSARDPEQQNYGYTF
v_gene: TRBV12-3/TRBV12-4; d_gene: .; j_gene: TRBJ2-2; abundance: few; CDR3nt: TGTGCCAGCAGTTTGGGTGGTTGGTCAGGGGTGGCGGGGGAGCTGTTTTTT; CDR3aa: CASSLGGWSGVAGELFF
v_gene: TRBV9; d_gene: .; j_gene: TRBJ1-2; abundance: many; CDR3nt: TGTGCCAGCAGCCCCCGACTCAGCACAGCTGGCTACACCTTC; CDR3aa: CASSPRLSTAGYTF
v_gene: TRBV15; d_gene: .; j_gene: TRBJ2-2; abundance: .; CDR3nt: TGTGCCACCAGCAGAGAAGCCTCGTTACACACCGGGGAGCTGTTTTTT; CDR3aa: CATSREASLHTGELFF
v_gene: TRBV5-1; d_gene: .; j_gene: TRBJ1-6; abundance: few; CDR3nt: TGCGCCAGCAACTTGGAAGCTGCTCGGGGGCCCCTCCACTTT; CDR3aa: CASNLEAARGPLHF
v_gene: TRBV27; d_gene: .; j_gene: TRBJ2-7; abundance: .; CDR3nt: TGTGCCAGCAGTTTATTCCAGGGTAGCTTAAAGGTCGAGCAGTACTTC; CDR3aa: CASSLFQGSLKVEQYF
v_gene: TRBV2; d_gene: TRBD1; j_gene: TRBJ2-1; abundance: many; CDR3nt: TGTGCCAGCAGGGGACAGCCATCCTACAATGAGCAGTTCTTC; CDR3aa: CASRGQPSYNEQFF
v_gene: TRBV5-1; d_gene: .; j_gene: TRBJ1-1; abundance: .; CDR3nt: TGCGCCAGCAGCAAGAACAGGGAGAACACTGAAGCTTTCTTT; CDR3aa: CASSKNRENTEAFF
v_gene: TRBV6-2/TRBV6-3; d_gene: .; j_gene: TRBJ1-6; abundance: .; CDR3nt: TGTGCCAGCAGTACGGACGATGGGTCGATGGGACCCCTCCACTTT; CDR3aa: CASSTDDGSMGPLHF
v_gene: TRBV30; d_gene: .; j_gene: TRBJ2-7; abundance: many; CDR3nt: TGTGCCTGGAGTGGGGGACTTGTCCCGGCCTACGAGCAGTACTTC; CDR3aa: CAWSGGLVPAYEQYF
v_gene: TRBV11-3; d_gene: .; j_gene: TRBJ2-7; abundance: many; CDR3nt: TGTGCCAGCAGCTTAGGACCCCACGGCGAGCAGTACTTC; CDR3aa: CASSLGPHGEQYF
v_gene: TRBV5-1; d_gene: .; j_gene: TRBJ2-3; abundance: many; CDR3nt: TGCGCCAGCAGCTTGCCGCAGGGGAAAGATACGCAGTATTTT; CDR3aa: CASSLPQGKDTQYF
v_gene: TRBV9; d_gene: .; j_gene: TRBJ2-5; abundance: few; CDR3nt: TGTGCCAGCAGCGATGGGGCGGAGACCCAGTACTTC; CDR3aa: CASSDGAETQYF
v_gene: TRBV6-1; d_gene: .; j_gene: TRBJ1-1; abundance: many; CDR3nt: TGTGCCAGCAGCGTACCGGGCCCCTACGGTTCTGAAGCTTTCTTT; CDR3aa: CASSVPGPYGSEAFF
v_gene: TRBV13; d_gene: .; j_gene: TRBJ1-6; abundance: .; CDR3nt: TGTGCCAGCAGCTTCGCAGTAGGAAATTCACCCCTCCACTTT; CDR3aa: CASSFAVGNSPLHF
v_gene: TRBV7-2; d_gene: .; j_gene: TRBJ2-7; abundance: many; CDR3nt: TGTGCCAGCAGCTTAAAGGGGATCTCCTACGAGCAGTACTTC; CDR3aa: CASSLKGISYEQYF
v_gene: TRBV19; d_gene: .; j_gene: TRBJ2-7; abundance: .; CDR3nt: TGTGCCAGTAGTATAGGTACAGGTCCTGTCTCCTACGAGCAGTACTTC; CDR3aa: CASSIGTGPVSYEQYF
v_gene: TRBV12-3/TRBV12-4; d_gene: TRBD2; j_gene: TRBJ2-5; abundance: many; CDR3nt: TGTGCCAGCAGTCTTCCCGCGGGGGGGCCAGAGACCCAGTACTTC; CDR3aa: CASSLPAGGPETQYF
v_gene: TRBV29-1; d_gene: .; j_gene: TRBJ1-2; abundance: .; CDR3nt: TGCAGCGTTGTTTTGGGACCCGCCCGGGGAGACTATGGCTACACCTTC; CDR3aa: CSVVLGPARGDYGYTF
v_gene: TRBV7-8; d_gene: TRBD2; j_gene: TRBJ2-7; abundance: .; CDR3nt: TGTGCCAGCAGCTCAATTATAAGGACTAGGGGTAAGCAGTACTTC; CDR3aa: CASSSIIRTRGKQYF
v_gene: TRBV20-1; d_gene: TRBD1; j_gene: TRBJ2-3; abundance: .; CDR3nt: TGCAGTGCTAGCCCGGGACAGGGGGCTTTGAATACGCAGTATTTT; CDR3aa: CSASPGQGALNTQYF
v_gene: TRBV27; d_gene: TRBD1; j_gene: TRBJ1-3; abundance: .; CDR3nt: TGTGCCAGCAGTGGGGGACAGCCGAGCTCTGGAAGCACCATATATTTT; CDR3aa: CASSGGQPSSGSTIYF